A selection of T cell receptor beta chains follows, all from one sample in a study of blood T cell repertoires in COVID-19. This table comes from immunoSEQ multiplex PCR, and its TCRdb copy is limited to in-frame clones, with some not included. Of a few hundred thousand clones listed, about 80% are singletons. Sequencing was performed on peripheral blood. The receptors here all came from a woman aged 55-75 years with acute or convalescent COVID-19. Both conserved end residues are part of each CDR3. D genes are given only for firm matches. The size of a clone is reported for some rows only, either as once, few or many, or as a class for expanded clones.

DNA: TGTGCCAGCACCAGTAGCGGGGGGGACTACGAGCAGTACTTC
CDR3: CASTSSGGDYEQYF
D: TRBD2
J: TRBJ2-7
V: TRBV28
size: .

DNA: TGTGCTAGCAGCTTACAGCGGGGATACGAGCAGTACTTC
CDR3: CASSLQRGYEQYF
D: TRBD2
J: TRBJ2-7
V: TRBV7-7
size: .

DNA: TGTGCCAGCAGCTTATCAGGACAGGGGGCGAGAGGCTACACCTTC
CDR3: CASSLSGQGARGYTF
D: TRBD1
J: TRBJ1-2
V: TRBV7-9
size: .

DNA: TGTGCCAGCAGCCGACAGGGGGCTGGGGAGACCCAGTACTTC
CDR3: CASSRQGAGETQYF
D: TRBD1
J: TRBJ2-5
V: TRBV13
size: once

DNA: TGTGCCAGCAGCTTGGCTCGGGACTCTGGGGCCAACGTCCTGACTTTC
CDR3: CASSLARDSGANVLTF
D: .
J: TRBJ2-6
V: TRBV5-5
size: .

DNA: TGCGCCAGCAGCCACACCGACAGGGGCGAGACCCAGTACTTC
CDR3: CASSHTDRGETQYF
D: TRBD1
J: TRBJ2-5
V: TRBV4-1
size: .

DNA: TGCGCCAGCAGTGTATCCAGCGGGGGGGCCGGCACAGATACGCAGTATTTT
CDR3: CASSVSSGGAGTDTQYF
D: TRBD2
J: TRBJ2-3
V: TRBV10-2
size: .

DNA: TGTGCCAGCTCACAACTTTCGAAGGAAAAACTGTTTTTT
CDR3: CASSQLSKEKLFF
D: .
J: TRBJ1-4
V: TRBV18
size: .

DNA: TGTGCCTGGAGAGTTGGCGGCGGATTACCTAATTCACCCCTCCACTTT
CDR3: CAWRVGGGLPNSPLHF
D: .
J: TRBJ1-6
V: TRBV30
size: .

DNA: TGTGCCGCCGCAAAAAAGACTCTAGCGGGGGGCAGAGAGACCCAGTACTTC
CDR3: CAAAKKTLAGGRETQYF
D: TRBD2
J: TRBJ2-5
V: TRBV27
size: .

DNA: TGTGCCAGCAGCTTAGTCGCTAGTACTGAAGCTTTCTTT
CDR3: CASSLVASTEAFF
D: .
J: TRBJ1-1
V: TRBV7-2
size: .

DNA: TGTGCCAGCAGCTTGGAAGCAGGGTGGGATCAGCCCCAGCATTTT
CDR3: CASSLEAGWDQPQHF
D: .
J: TRBJ1-5
V: TRBV5-5
size: .

DNA: TGTGCCAGCAGCCTGGACTTTAATGAGCAGTTCTTC
CDR3: CASSLDFNEQFF
D: .
J: TRBJ2-1
V: TRBV11-2
size: .

DNA: TGCAGCGTTGAAGTCAGAGCGGAACAGGGGGTGAACACTGAAGCTTTCTTT
CDR3: CSVEVRAEQGVNTEAFF
D: TRBD1
J: TRBJ1-1
V: TRBV29-1
size: .

DNA: TGTGCCAGCAGCCAAGGCCAGGGGGTTGCTGGGGCCAACGTCCTGACTTTC
CDR3: CASSQGQGVAGANVLTF
D: TRBD1
J: TRBJ2-6
V: TRBV3-1/TRBV3-2
size: .

DNA: TGTGCCTGGAGGACAGTCACAGATACGCAGTATTTT
CDR3: CAWRTVTDTQYF
D: .
J: TRBJ2-3
V: TRBV30
size: .

DNA: TGTGCCAGCAGCTTGGGGGCCGGGACAGGGACTTGGGAGCAGTACTTC
CDR3: CASSLGAGTGTWEQYF
D: TRBD1
J: TRBJ2-7
V: TRBV5-4
size: once